The rows below give T cell receptor beta chains drawn from one sample of a study of spatial heterogeneity in lung cancer. Using its own MiXCR run on the 5' RACE reads, TCRdb lists one record per CDR3 protein. This sample carries roughly 25,000 distinct CDR3 sequences, around 13% of them seen once, and the ten largest clones take around 23%. Sequencing used PBMCs, obtained at surgery. These receptors were collected from a female donor with early-stage non-small cell lung cancer. Both conserved end residues are part of each CDR3. A D gene is named only where the DNA matches it firmly. For some rows the clone size is stated as once, few or many, or as a class when expanded; others skip it.

>many|.|TRBJ1-1|TRBV5-1
CASRTAETEAFF
TGCGCCAGCCGGACAGCGGAAACTGAAGCTTTCTTT
>many|.|TRBJ2-3|TRBV12-5
CASGLVLGGMSTDTQYF
TGTGCTAGTGGTTTGGTACTTGGTGGGATGAGCACAGATACGCAGTATTTT
>many|TRBD2|TRBJ2-1|TRBV29-1
CSVPSGTSVPYNEQFF
TGCAGCGTCCCCTCCGGGACTAGCGTCCCCTACAATGAGCAGTTCTTC
>.|.|TRBJ1-1|TRBV25-1
CASSSVNRAFF
TGTGCCAGCAGTTCGGTTAACAGGGCTTTCTTT
>many|.|TRBJ1-1|TRBV20-1
CSARDTGTEYNLLEAFF
TGCAGTGCTAGGGATACCGGGACCGAATATAACCTACTTGAAGCTTTCTTT
>.|TRBD2|TRBJ2-1|TRBV11-2
CASSLGGSSYNEQFF
TGTGCCAGCAGCTTGGGGGGGAGCTCCTACAATGAGCAGTTCTTC
>many|.|TRBJ1-1|TRBV7-9
CASSLVGPVTEAFF
TGTGCCAGCAGCTTAGTGGGGCCAGTCACTGAAGCTTTCTTT
>many|.|TRBJ1-2|TRBV4-3
CASSQDPRYGYTF
TGCGCCAGCAGCCAAGATCCCAGATATGGCTACACCTTC
>few|.|TRBJ1-1|TRBV19
CASSATANTEAFF
TGTGCCAGTAGTGCAACAGCGAACACTGAAGCTTTCTTT
>.|.|TRBJ1-3|TRBV12-3/TRBV12-4
CASIPQGTGNTIYF
TGTGCCAGCATTCCACAGGGTACTGGAAACACCATATATTTT
>many|TRBD1|TRBJ1-1|TRBV7-3
CASSPKTGGFTEAFF
TGTGCCAGCAGCCCTAAGACAGGGGGCTTCACTGAAGCTTTCTTT
>many|.|TRBJ1-2|TRBV4-2
CASSQDIGGYTF
TGTGCCAGCAGCCAGGATATCGGAGGCTACACCTTC
>many|.|TRBJ2-2|TRBV19
CASTSDGSNTGELFF
TGTGCCAGCACCTCGGACGGATCGAACACCGGGGAGCTGTTTTTT
>few|.|TRBJ2-3|TRBV28
CASSYGGDLTDTQYF
TGTGCCAGCAGCTATGGGGGAGACCTCACAGATACGCAGTATTTT
>many|.|TRBJ2-5|TRBV11-2
CASSLGPSRETQYF
TGTGCCAGCAGCTTAGGGCCAAGCCGAGAGACCCAGTACTTC
>.|.|TRBJ1-6|TRBV6-2/TRBV6-3
CASRAGQANSPLHF
TGTGCCAGCAGAGCGGGACAAGCCAATTCACCCCTCCACTTT
>few|TRBD1|TRBJ1-3|TRBV20-1
CSARATAGQGSKPGNTIYF
TGCAGTGCTAGAGCGACCGCCGGACAGGGATCAAAGCCTGGAAACACCATATATTTT
>once|.|TRBJ2-7|TRBV5-6
CASSLGAGTYYEQYF
TGTGCCAGCAGCTTAGGGGCAGGAACCTACTACGAGCAGTACTTC
>many|.|TRBJ2-5|TRBV7-9
CASSSPGGTRMDETQYF
TGTGCCAGCAGCTCCCCCGGGGGCACGCGGATGGATGAGACCCAGTACTTC
>.|.|TRBJ2-1|TRBV11-2
CASSSRSEQFF
TGTGCCAGCAGCTCGAGGTCTGAGCAGTTCTTC
>many|.|TRBJ2-7|TRBV7-2
CASSSAGGYEQYF
TGTGCCAGCAGCTCGGCTGGGGGCTACGAGCAGTACTTC
>many|.|TRBJ1-5|TRBV18
CASSPPGGEPQHF
TGTGCCAGCTCACCACCGGGGGGTGAGCCCCAGCATTTT
>many|TRBD2|TRBJ2-7|TRBV5-1
CASMWTSGYYEQYF
TGCGCCAGCATGTGGACTAGCGGATACTACGAGCAGTACTTC
>many|.|TRBJ2-7|TRBV27
CASSSLDRGGEQYF
TGTGCCAGCAGTTCCTTGGACCGAGGTGGGGAGCAGTACTTC
>few|.|TRBJ2-1|TRBV11-1
CASSFSRYNEQFF
TGTGCCAGCAGCTTTAGTCGGTACAATGAGCAGTTCTTC
>.|TRBD1|TRBJ2-7|TRBV28
CASSKTGSSYEQYF
TGTGCCAGCAGTAAGACAGGGAGCTCCTACGAGCAGTACTTC
>.|.|TRBJ2-7|TRBV7-2
CASSRGPALGYEQYF
TGTGCCAGCAGCCGCGGCCCGGCGTTAGGGTACGAGCAGTACTTC
>many|TRBD1|TRBJ1-5|TRBV4-2
CASSLDRVQPQHF
TGTGCCAGCAGCCTCGACAGGGTTCAGCCCCAGCATTTT
>.|.|TRBJ2-1|TRBV12-3/TRBV12-4
CASTQVYPQFF
TGTGCCAGCACTCAGGTTTACCCGCAGTTCTTC
>many|.|TRBJ2-5|TRBV7-6
CASSLEGGGETQYF
TGTGCCAGCAGCTTAGAAGGCGGAGGGGAGACCCAGTACTTC
>many|.|TRBJ1-2|TRBV6-1
CASSEAIQALHGYTF
TGTGCCAGCAGTGAAGCGATCCAGGCTTTACATGGCTACACCTTC
>.|.|TRBJ2-3|TRBV4-3
CASSQDLGTDTQYF
TGCGCCAGCAGCCAAGACCTGGGAACAGATACGCAGTATTTT
>many|.|TRBJ1-4|TRBV6-6
CASSYASTATNEKLFF
TGTGCCAGCAGTTATGCCAGTACAGCAACTAATGAAAAACTGTTTTTT
>.|TRBD2|TRBJ2-1|TRBV5-4
CASSLELAGGNEQFF
TGTGCCAGCAGCTTGGAACTAGCGGGGGGTAATGAGCAGTTCTTC
>many|.|TRBJ2-5|TRBV18
CASSSRGLKGETQYF
TGTGCCAGCTCGTCACGGGGTTTGAAGGGAGAGACCCAGTACTTC